This entry lists 18 T cell receptor beta chains sequenced from one sample in a study of shared clonotypes between healthy human individuals. TCRdb's table, derived via immunoSEQ multiplex PCR, lists solely in-frame clones and lacks some. The table lists some 2.3 million clones, approximately 93% of them singletons. The sequencing input was naive CD4+ T cells from PBMCs. As to subset: CD45RA+ positively selected. The receptor source for this set is a man younger than 35 in good health. Some clones in this sample may be carry-over from other donors' samples.

The V and J genes are TRBV5-1 and TRBJ1-1, with 9 bases matching TRBD1. V shed 3 bases, J shed 5 bases, and the junction held 8 bases outside the gene matches. The CDR3 spans 15 residues. Germline V gene lookup returns CDR1 SGHRS and CDR2 YFSETQ. The CDR3 loop is CASSSGTTGGTEAFF. In DNA form, the CDR3 reads TGCGCCAGCAGCTCGGGGACGACAGGGGGGACTGAAGCTTTCTTT. The full variable domain, with the rest looked up from reference TRBV5-1 and TRBJ1-1, is KAGVTQTPRYLIKTRGQQVTLSCSPISGHRSVSWYQQTPGQGLQFLFEYFSETQRNKGNFPGRFSGRQFSNSRSEMNVSTLELGDSALYLCASSSGTTGGTEAFFGQGTRLTVV.

V and J are TRBV28 and TRBJ2-7; D gene ambiguous. V was cut by 1 base and J by 2 bases, with 6 bases left in between. Germline V gene lookup returns CDR1 MDHEN and CDR2 SYDVKM. The CDR3 spans 13 residues. The DNA of the CDR3 is TGTGCCAGCAGTTTATCACTAACCTACGAGCAGTACTTC. Amino acids: CASSLSLTYEQYF.

The V gene is TRBV18, the J gene TRBJ1-1; 9 bases align to TRBD1. CDR3 size: 14 residues. Germline loops: CDR1 KGHSH, CDR2 LQKENI. J lost 4 bases, V lost 5 bases, and 5 bases had no gene match. The CDR3 spells CASSATTGGTEAFF. The DNA of the CDR3 is TGTGCCAGCTCAGCGACGACAGGGGGCACTGAAGCTTTCTTT.

Details on this clone: This same CDR3 is encoded by further DNA sequences in the sample. The DNA for the CDR3 is TGTGCCAGCAGCTTAACTTCGTCTGGGGCCAACGTCCTGACTTTC. Translation gives CASSLTSSGANVLTF. V usage is TRBV7-3 and J usage is TRBJ2-6; D not certain. The ends were cut back, 0 bases at V and 1 base at J, with 4 bases in the middle. CDR3 size: 15 residues. CDR1 SGHTA and CDR2 FQGTGA come from the germline V gene.

This clone was counted a few times. The chain joins TRBV15 to TRBJ1-5, with TRBD1 matching 8 bases. Per the germline V gene, CDR1 is LNHNV and CDR2 is YYDKDF (reference sequence). The J segment lost 6 bases and the V segment lost 1 base, leaving 2 bases of the junction unmatched. CDR3 size: 14 residues. The CDR3 region is CATSRARGPQPQHF. The CDR3 coding sequence is TGTGCCACCAGCAGAGCCAGGGGGCCTCAGCCCCAGCATTTT.

V gene TRBV2 combines with J gene TRBJ2-3; TRBD1 agrees at 7 bases. Trimming took 6 bases from V and 7 from J; bases not matched to a gene: 16. CDR3 length: 16 amino acids. CDR1 SNHLY and CDR2 FYNNEI come from the germline V gene. The DNA for the CDR3 is TGTGCCAGCAGCCCACACAAGGGGGCAGCAGGAAATACGCAGTATTTT. Protein: CASSPHKGAAGNTQYF.

The J gene is TRBJ2-7, the V gene TRBV7-9, with TRBD2 matching over 8 bases. After removal of 5 bases from V and 0 bases from J, the junction contained 6 bases not matched to a gene. The V gene's germline CDR1 is SEHNR and CDR2 FQNEAQ (reference sequence). The CDR3 extends over 15 amino acids. The CDR3 DNA sequence: TGTGCCAGCAGCAATAGCGGGATAAGCTCCTACGAGCAGTACTTC. Protein sequence: CASSNSGISSYEQYF.

The chain joins TRBV11-2 to TRBJ2-1; TRBD2 matches 8 bases. The germline V gene encodes CDR1 SGHAT and CDR2 FQNNGV. V trimming: 4 bases; J trimming: 1 base; junction bases outside the gene matches: 9. CDR3 length equals 17 residues. The CDR3 sequence is CASSSPRGGLSYNEQFF. CDR3 DNA: TGTGCCAGCAGCTCCCCTCGGGGGGGTTTATCCTACAATGAGCAGTTCTTC. The entire variable domain, with the rest obtained from reference TRBV11-2 and TRBJ2-1, is as follows: EAGVAQSPRYKIIEKRQSVAFWCNPISGHATLYWYQQILGQGPKLLIQFQNNGVVDDSQLPKDRFSAERLKGVDSTLKIQPAKLEDSAVYLCASSSPRGGLSYNEQFFGPGTRLTVL.

With regard to this clone: This same CDR3 is encoded by further DNA sequences in the sample. The chain employs TRBV14 and TRBJ1-2; a possible D gene is TRBD1 (6 bases). Germline V gene data show CDR1 as SGHDN and CDR2 as FVKESK. This CDR3 region has 12 residues. V gave up 4 bases and J gave up 4 bases, with 7 bases separating them. CDR3 DNA: TGTGCCAGCAGCCCGACAGGCTATGGCTACACCTTC. Translation: CASSPTGYGYTF.

The chain carries TRBV19 and TRBJ1-2; TRBD1 is a possible D gene (6 bases). Trimming removed 3 bases from V and 4 bases from J, with 15 bases in between. Per germline, CDR1 LNHDA and CDR2 SQIVND (reference sequence). The CDR3 length is 15 residues. The CDR3 sequence: CASSISIRTVYGYTF. The CDR3 DNA reads TGTGCCAGTAGTATTTCTATCCGGACAGTCTATGGCTACACCTTC.

The chain recombines TRBV6-5 with TRBJ1-2; weak D call: TRBD1 (5 bases). Deletions cut 2 bases from V and 4 bases from J, with 14 bases between. The CDR3 is made up of 15 amino acids. Germline V gene data show CDR1 as MNHEY and CDR2 as SVGAGI. This CDR3 is CASSYQLGLPYGYTF. CDR3 DNA: TGTGCCAGCAGTTACCAATTGGGACTTCCCTATGGCTACACCTTC.

The V gene is TRBV7-3, the J gene TRBJ2-2; possibly TRBD2 for D (6 bases). Trimming pared 0 bases from V and 5 bases from J, leaving 10 bases between. Germline-derived CDR1 and CDR2 are SGHTA and FQGTGA. The CDR3 totals 15 residues. CDR3 sequence: CASSLTAGRTGELFF. The DNA of the CDR3 is TGTGCCAGCAGCTTAACTGCGGGGAGAACCGGGGAGCTGTTTTTT.

This sequence joins TRBV4-1 and TRBJ2-1; D is perhaps TRBD1 (6 bases). V was cut by 4 bases and J by 8 bases, with 9 bases left in between. Germline CDR1 reads MGHRA; CDR2 reads YSYEKL. This CDR3 comprises 12 residues. The CDR3 sequence is CASSLHRDEQFF. The CDR3 region has the DNA TGCGCCAGCAGCCTCCACAGGGATGAGCAGTTCTTC.

This chain links TRBV15 with TRBJ1-2; tentatively, D is TRBD1 (5 bases). The germline V and J ends were trimmed by 0 bases and 8 bases, with 19 bases remaining between them. The germline V gene encodes CDR1 LNHNV and CDR2 YYDKDF (reference sequence). The CDR3 sequence is 16 residues long. CDR3 DNA: TGTGCCACCAGCAGAGATCGCGGGGGGTCAGGGTACGGCTACACCTTC. The encoded protein is CATSRDRGGSGYGYTF.

The V and J genes are TRBV25-1 and TRBJ2-3; D may be TRBD1 (5 bases). The germline V gene has CDR1 MGHDK and CDR2 SYGVNS. This CDR3 region has 14 residues. Trimming removed 4 bases from V and 2 bases from J, with 10 bases in between. CDR3: CASSGPRATDTQYF. CDR3 sequence (DNA): TGTGCCAGCAGTGGCCCCAGGGCCACAGATACGCAGTATTTT.

The chain is built from TRBV7-9 and TRBJ2-7; no reliable D call. This CDR3 has 14 residues. Germline V CDR1 and CDR2: SEHNR, FQNEAQ (reference sequence). With 1 base removed from V and 3 bases from J, the gap between germline ends came to 10 bases. The CDR3 DNA is TGTGCCAGCAGCTTAGGGGCAGTAGACTACGAGCAGTACTTC. It yields the protein CASSLGAVDYEQYF.

V and J are TRBV11-3 and TRBJ2-1; D gene ambiguous. Germline CDR1 and CDR2: SGHNT and YENEEA. The CDR3 extends over 13 amino acids. V shed 5 bases and J shed 8 bases, with 13 bases lying between them. CDR3 sequence: CASSPKGRDEQFF. The CDR3 bases are TGTGCCAGCAGCCCAAAGGGTCGGGATGAGCAGTTCTTC.

The chain uses TRBV27 and TRBJ2-5, with 11 nucleotides matching TRBD2. J lost 4 bases, V lost 10 bases, and 5 bases had no gene match. CDR3 length equals 13 residues. From germline, CDR1 is MNHEY and CDR2 SMNVEV (reference sequence). The CDR3 DNA sequence: TGTGCCATACTTAGCGGGAGGGGAGAGACCCAGTACTTC. Protein: CAILSGRGETQYF.